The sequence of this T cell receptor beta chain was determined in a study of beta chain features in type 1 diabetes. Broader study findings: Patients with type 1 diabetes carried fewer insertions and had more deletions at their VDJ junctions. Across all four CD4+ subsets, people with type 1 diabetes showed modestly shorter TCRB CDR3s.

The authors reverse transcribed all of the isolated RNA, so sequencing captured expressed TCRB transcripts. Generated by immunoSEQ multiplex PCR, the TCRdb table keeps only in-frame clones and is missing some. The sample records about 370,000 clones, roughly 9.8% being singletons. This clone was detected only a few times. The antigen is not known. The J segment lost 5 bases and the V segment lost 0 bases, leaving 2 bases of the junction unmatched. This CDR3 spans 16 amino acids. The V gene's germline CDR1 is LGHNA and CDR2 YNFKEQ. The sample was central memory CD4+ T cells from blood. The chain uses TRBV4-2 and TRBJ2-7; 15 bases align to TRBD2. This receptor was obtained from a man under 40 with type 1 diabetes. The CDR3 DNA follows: TGTGCCAGCAGCCAAGATCGGACTAGCGGGAGGGACGAGCAGTACTTC. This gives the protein CASSQDRTSGRDEQYF.